This passage covers 29 T cell receptor beta chains from one sample sequenced in a study of T cells in Graves' hyperthyroidism and ophthalmopathy. Researchers took RNA transcripts and amplified the TCR beta CDR3 regions from them. An initial round of RT-PCR targeting the TCR CDR3 relied on the HTBI primer set. TCRdb processed the multiplex PCR reads anew with MiXCR; each CDR3 protein has one entry. The sample carries approximately 600,000 distinct CDR3 sequences, more than 20% recorded once. Sequenced sample: blood. The receptors originated from a man between 25 and 39 years old with Graves' ophthalmopathy.

This clonotype was detected a few times. The chain uses TRBV28 and TRBJ1-3; D unresolved. Germline V gene data show CDR1 as MDHEN and CDR2 as SYDVKM. The CDR3 runs 15 residues. V lost 3 bases and J 0 bases, leaving 9 bases between the germline ends. Written as DNA, the CDR3 is TGTGCCAGCAGTTTGGTTAGGACCTCTGGAAACACCATATATTTT. Protein: CASSLVRTSGNTIYF.

The V call is TRBV2, the J call TRBJ2-7; tentatively, D is TRBD1 (5 bases). V was trimmed by 6 bases and J by 1 base, leaving 13 bases between them. This CDR3 has 14 residues. Germline loops: CDR1 SNHLY, CDR2 FYNNEI. CDR3 region: CASRGAGQSYEQYF. The CDR3, as DNA: TGTGCCAGCAGAGGGGCCGGCCAATCCTACGAGCAGTACTTC. Combining the CDR3 with reference TRBV2 and TRBJ2-7 gives the whole variable domain EPEVTQTPSHQVTQMGQEVILRCVPISNHLYFYWYRQILGQKVEFLVSFYNNEISEKSEIFDDQFSVERPDGSNFTLKIRSTKLEDSAMYFCASRGAGQSYEQYFGPGTRLTVT.

The chain recombines TRBV10-3 with TRBJ2-3; D is ambiguous. Germline CDR1 and CDR2: ENHRY and SYGVKD. There are 14 residues in the CDR3. V lost 2 bases and J 6 bases, leaving 12 bases between the germline ends. CDR3: CAISEDLVTDTQYF. CDR3 DNA sequence: TGTGCCATCAGTGAGGATCTAGTCACCGATACGCAGTATTTT.

The rearrangement joins TRBV24-1 to TRBJ2-1, with TRBD1 matching over 11 bases. V lost 2 bases to trimming and J lost 9 bases; unmatched junction nucleotides: 14. Germline assignment: CDR1 KGHDR and CDR2 SFDVKD. The CDR3 is made up of 18 amino acids. The CDR3 DNA is TGTGCCACCAGTGATTCCCTCGGGACAGGGGGGAAGTATGGTGAGCAGTTCTTC. Its translation: CATSDSLGTGGKYGEQFF.

This chain uses TRBV27 with TRBJ2-1; 10 positions match TRBD1. Per germline, CDR1 MNHEY and CDR2 SMNVEV (reference sequence). Trimming removed 5 bases from V and 7 bases from J; junction bases left unmatched: 8. CDR3 length: 15 residues. The CDR3 region has the DNA TGTGCCAGCAGTCCGGGACAGGGGTTTTCAAATGAGCAGTTCTTC. Translating gives CASSPGQGFSNEQFF.

The chain uses TRBV5-1 and TRBJ1-3; D may be TRBD1 (5 bases). V was clipped by 0 bases and J by 2 bases, with 9 bases between them. This CDR3 is built from 15 residues. CDR1 is SGHRS, CDR2 YFSETQ, per germline. The CDR3 DNA reads TGCGCCAGCAGCTTGGTGCAGGGCACTGGAAACACCATATATTTT. It yields the protein CASSLVQGTGNTIYF.

In this sample, this clonotype turned up many times. The chain has TRBV18 and TRBJ2-1; 8 bases match TRBD1. Trimming removed 6 bases from V and 8 bases from J; junction bases left unmatched: 9. CDR1 is KGHSH, CDR2 LQKENI, per germline. The CDR3 has 14 amino acids. Here the CDR3 DNA reads TGTGCCAGCTCGCGGACCGACAGGGGCGATGAGCAGTTCTTC. Translated: CASSRTDRGDEQFF.

There are a few counts of this clonotype. The gene calls are TRBV11-2 and TRBJ2-3, with D possibly being TRBD2 (6 bases). The V end was cut by 1 base, the J end by 0 bases, with 14 bases between. Germline assignment: CDR1 SGHAT and CDR2 FQNNGV. The CDR3 length is 17 residues. The CDR3: CASSLVVRGYSTDTQYF. The CDR3 DNA is TGTGCCAGCAGCTTAGTGGTGCGGGGCTACAGCACAGATACGCAGTATTTT.

A note on this clonotype: A much larger clone lies one base from this, so it may be a read error. Because the CDR3 is missing its conserved closing phenylalanine or tryptophan, this is likely a read error. The V call is TRBV30, the J call TRBJ2-7; perhaps TRBD1 as D (6 bases). Germline loops: CDR1 GTSNPN, CDR2 SVGIG (reference sequence). The CDR3 contains 11 residues. V lost 5 bases, J lost 6 bases, and 11 bases lay in between. In DNA form, the CDR3 reads TGTGCCTGGGGCGTAGGGGGCGAGCAGTACCTC. It translates to CAWGVGGEQYL.

V is TRBV5-1 and J is TRBJ2-3, with TRBD1 matching over 7 bases. Germline CDR1 reads SGHRS; CDR2 reads YFSETQ. Unmatched junction bases numbered 4, after V lost 4 bases and J lost 5 bases. The CDR3 is made up of 13 amino acids. CDR3 region: CASSPGQQDTQYF. DNA for the CDR3: TGCGCCAGCAGCCCGGGACAGCAAGATACGCAGTATTTT.

The rearrangement uses TRBV20-1 and TRBJ1-3; D is undetermined. The ends were cut back, 0 bases at V and 9 bases at J, with 12 bases in the middle. Germline-derived CDR1 and CDR2 are DFQATT and SNEGSKA (reference sequence). This CDR3 has 13 amino acids. The CDR3 spells CSARDITPGTIYF. In DNA form, the CDR3 reads TGCAGTGCTAGAGATATAACGCCGGGCACCATATATTTT.

The table lists this clonotype with many counts. This chain connects TRBV2 to TRBJ1-5; 8 bases match TRBD1. Per the germline V gene, CDR1 is SNHLY and CDR2 is FYNNEI. V lost 6 bases and J lost 6; bases outside the gene matches: 4. CDR3 length: 13 residues. As DNA, the CDR3 is TGTGCCAGCAGGGGACAGGCGGGTCAGCCCCAGCATTTT. It yields the protein CASRGQAGQPQHF.

This clonotype was detected many times. The chain links TRBV15 to TRBJ2-5, with TRBD1 matching 8 bases. The CDR3 sequence is 16 residues long. Trimming at V came to 5 bases and at J to 3 bases, leaving 11 bases not matched to a gene. Germline V gene data show CDR1 as LNHNV and CDR2 as YYDKDF (reference sequence). CDR3 nucleotides: TGTGCCACCAGCGGACCAGGGGGCAGTGGAGAAGAGACCCAGTACTTC. It is translated as CATSGPGGSGEETQYF.

This clonotype came up many times. The V and J genes are TRBV2 and TRBJ1-5; D is unclear. This CDR3 region has 14 residues. Germline CDR1 SNHLY, CDR2 FYNNEI. The V gene lost 0 bases and the J gene lost 4 bases, with 7 bases spanning the gap. CDR3 DNA sequence: TGTGCCAGCAGTGAAGCGCTAGGGAATCAGCCCCAGCATTTT. Protein: CASSEALGNQPQHF.

V is TRBV6-1 and J is TRBJ1-2; no reliable D call. The V gene lost 6 bases and the J gene lost 3 bases, with 17 bases spanning the gap. Germline-derived CDR1 and CDR2 are MNHNS and SASEGT. The CDR3 spans 15 residues. The CDR3 DNA is TGTGCCAGCAGGTTGGTCCCGGTCGGGGACTATGGCTACACCTTC. It is translated as CASRLVPVGDYGYTF.

This clonotype was picked up a small number of times. This chain links TRBV6-2 or TRBV6-3 with TRBJ2-7; D ambiguous. This CDR3 spans 13 amino acids. The ends were cut back, 5 bases at V and 5 bases at J, with 13 bases in the middle. Germline loops: CDR1 MNHEY, CDR2 SVGEGT. The CDR3 DNA is TGTGCCAGCAGTATCGATGGTGGAGACGAGCAGTACTTC. Translation: CASSIDGGDEQYF.

This rearrangement joins TRBV10-3 to TRBJ2-1; 10 positions agree with TRBD2. The trim removed 4 bases at V and 5 bases at J, leaving 2 bases unmatched. Germline loops: CDR1 ENHRY, CDR2 SYGVKD. The CDR3 sequence is 14 residues long. CDR3 nucleotide sequence: TGTGCCATCAGTGGGACTAGCGGTAACAATGAGCAGTTCTTC. Protein sequence: CAISGTSGNNEQFF.

The table lists this clonotype with a few counts. The CDR3 DNA reads as TGCGCCAGCAGCCCCCTGGCGGGAGAGTACACCGGGGAGCTGTTTTTT. Translation: CASSPLAGEYTGELFF. The chain has TRBV5-1 and TRBJ2-2; 7 bases agree with TRBD2. V dropped 4 bases and J dropped 3; count of bases not matched to a gene: 9. CDR3 length: 16 amino acids. Germline CDR1 is SGHRS and CDR2 is YFSETQ.

The chain couples TRBV10-3 to TRBJ2-3; D is unclear. V lost 3 bases and J lost 3, with 7 bases in between. CDR3 length: 13 amino acids. CDR1 ENHRY and CDR2 SYGVKD come from the germline V gene. The CDR3 protein is CAISDAGTDTQYF. The DNA for the CDR3 is TGTGCCATCAGTGACGCCGGAACAGATACGCAGTATTTT.

This clonotype was found many times. V and J are TRBV11-2 and TRBJ2-6; 10 nucleotides agree with TRBD2. The junction had 6 bases not matched to a gene; V was cut back by 5 bases and J by 2 bases. The CDR3 has 17 amino acids. The germline CDR1 and CDR2 sequences are SGHAT and FQNNGV. The CDR3 spells CASSPRTSGPGANVLTF. The CDR3 bases are TGTGCCAGCAGCCCCCGGACTAGCGGTCCTGGGGCCAACGTCCTGACTTTC.

This sequence joins TRBV12-3 or TRBV12-4 and TRBJ2-6, with D possibly TRBD1 on 6 matching bases. The V end lost 2 bases, the J end lost 2 bases, and 10 bases lay between the germline ends. The CDR3 has 16 residues. Written as DNA, the CDR3 is TGTGCCAGCAGTTTATGGCAGGGGACTGGGGCCAACGTCCTGACTTTC. Protein sequence: CASSLWQGTGANVLTF.

This clonotype was picked up many times. J is TRBJ2-7 and V is TRBV6-6, with D unclear. Looked up from germline, CDR1 is MNHNY and CDR2 is SVGAGI (reference sequence). The length of the CDR3 is 13 residues. Trimming stripped 1 base from V and 2 bases from J, with 6 bases between. The CDR3 DNA is TGTGCCAGCAGTTACTTAAGGACCTACGAGCAGTACTTC. As protein: CASSYLRTYEQYF.

This clonotype was seen repeatedly, ten times or more. V usage is TRBV18 and J usage is TRBJ2-3; D gene ambiguous. This CDR3 is built from 16 residues. Between the trimmed V and J ends, which lost 0 bases and 1 base, there was a span of 11 bases. Germline assignment: CDR1 KGHSH and CDR2 LQKENI. The CDR3 reads CASSPPEHPGTDTQYF. The CDR3, as DNA: TGTGCCAGCTCACCACCGGAACACCCAGGCACAGATACGCAGTATTTT.

The chain recombines TRBV4-1 with TRBJ2-1; 8 bases align to TRBD2. CDR3 length: 15 residues. Germline loops: CDR1 MGHRA, CDR2 YSYEKL. V shed 5 bases and J 7 bases; nucleotides not matched to a gene: 10. The CDR3 DNA is TGCGCCAGCAGCATTAGCGGGACTGAGGGTAATGAGCAGTTCTTC. Protein sequence: CASSISGTEGNEQFF.

There are a few counts of this clonotype. The V call is TRBV12-3 or TRBV12-4, the J call TRBJ1-5; a weak D match, TRBD1 (6 bases). V lost 6 bases and J lost 0, with 24 bases in between. This CDR3 region has 19 residues. The CDR3 loop reads CASSQYRVFSDYSNQPQHF. CDR3 in DNA: TGTGCCAGCAGCCAATACAGGGTATTCAGCGATTATAGCAATCAGCCCCAGCATTTT.

The genes are TRBV10-3 and TRBJ1-1; D is perhaps TRBD1 (6 bases). Per germline, CDR1 ENHRY and CDR2 SYGVKD. Trimming pared 3 bases from V and 6 bases from J, leaving 11 bases between. The CDR3 has 13 amino acids. The CDR3 sequence: CAISDNGGPEAFF. The DNA for the CDR3 is TGTGCCATCAGTGATAACGGGGGCCCTGAAGCTTTCTTT.

This clonotype was picked up a small number of times. The CDR3: CASSLGPRGQPLNEQFF. In DNA, the CDR3 is TGTGCCAGCAGCTTAGGCCCCAGGGGACAGCCTCTTAATGAGCAGTTCTTC. The chain uses TRBV7-3 and TRBJ2-1, with 7 bases aligning to TRBD1. CDR1 and CDR2 from the germline V gene are SGHTA and FQGTGA. The V gene end was trimmed by 2 bases and the J gene end by 7 bases; junction bases not matched to a gene: 14. The CDR3 is 17 amino acids.

This clonotype was counted only a few times. CDR3 sequence (DNA): TGTGCCAGCAGCTTAGCGGGAAGCCCATTTGATGGCTACACCTTC. It is translated as CASSLAGSPFDGYTF. The chain joins TRBV7-8 to TRBJ1-2, with D unresolved. The germline V gene has CDR1 SGHVS and CDR2 FQNEAQ. This CDR3 contains 15 residues. The V end was cut by 0 bases, the J end by 6 bases, with 14 bases between.

This clonotype was detected ten times or more. The V call is TRBV24-1, the J call TRBJ2-5; D may be TRBD2 (5 bases). V was clipped by 4 bases and J by 2 bases, with 7 bases between them. The CDR3 has 13 amino acids. CDR1 and CDR2 (germline): KGHDR, SFDVKD. Here the CDR3 reads CATSDRGQETQYF. CDR3 coding DNA: TGTGCCACCAGTGACCGAGGGCAAGAGACCCAGTACTTC.